Following are 10 T cell receptor beta chains from one sample sequenced in a study of PD-1 blockade in mismatch repair-deficient tumors. Assay: immunoSEQ multiplex PCR; the TCRdb copy retains only in-frame clones and omits some. The sample lists tens of thousands of clones; about 78% were seen once. The material sequenced was peripheral blood, taken 2 weeks after starting pembrolizumab. These receptors were obtained from an adult with mismatch repair-deficient cancer.

V gene TRBV6-5 combines with J gene TRBJ2-5; either TRBD1 or TRBD2 may supply D (5 bases each). Matching the DNA end better, TRBJ2-7 makes the J call doubtful. The length of the CDR3 is 14 residues. Germline loops: CDR1 MNHEY, CDR2 SVGAGI. CDR3 nucleotide sequence: TGTGCCAGCAGTTACTTAGGGACCTCCTACGAGCAGTACTTC. This sequence encodes CASSYLGTSYEQYF.

This clone showed up just once. The chain uses TRBV11-2 and TRBJ2-1; 13 bases line up with TRBD2. Germline trimming cut 4 bases from V and 6 bases from J; bases unmatched to any gene: 6. The CDR3 contains 16 residues. In germline, CDR1 is SGHAT, CDR2 FQNNGV. This chain's CDR3 is CASSWTSGSDGNEQFF. The CDR3 region has the DNA TGTGCCAGCAGCTGGACTAGCGGGAGCGACGGCAATGAGCAGTTCTTC. Variable domain in full (rest from reference TRBV11-2 and TRBJ2-1): EAGVAQSPRYKIIEKRQSVAFWCNPISGHATLYWYQQILGQGPKLLIQFQNNGVVDDSQLPKDRFSAERLKGVDSTLKIQPAKLEDSAVYLCASSWTSGSDGNEQFFGPGTRLTVL.

This clone was detected only a few times. The genes are TRBV7-9 and TRBJ1-1, with D possibly TRBD1 on 6 matching bases. This CDR3 is built from 14 residues. The germline CDR1 and CDR2 sequences are SEHNR and FQNEAQ (reference sequence). V was trimmed by 4 bases and J by 0 bases, leaving 9 bases between them. CDR3 sequence (DNA): TGTGCCAGCAGCTCGACAGGCATGAACACTGAAGCTTTCTTT. Amino acid sequence: CASSSTGMNTEAFF.

The table lists this clone with a few counts. The chain recombines TRBV4-2 with TRBJ2-2, with 7 bases fitting TRBD1. This CDR3 comprises 18 residues. J was trimmed by 0 bases and V by 2 bases; bases with no gene match: 9. Germline V gene lookup returns CDR1 LGHNA and CDR2 YNFKEQ. For the CDR3, the DNA is TGTGCCAGCAGCCAAAAGAGATCCGGGACAGCGAACACCGGGGAGCTGTTTTTT. It is translated as CASSQKRSGTANTGELFF.

The rearrangement links TRBV11-2 to TRBJ2-5, with 9 bases identical to TRBD1. This CDR3 comprises 14 residues. Trimming at V came to 5 bases and at J to 7 bases, leaving 8 bases not matched to a gene. Germline assignment: CDR1 SGHAT and CDR2 FQNNGV. The DNA for the CDR3 is TGTGCCAGCAGCCGGACAGGGGACTTGGCGACCCAGTACTTC. The encoded protein is CASSRTGDLATQYF.

The genes are TRBV7-9 and TRBJ2-5; tentative D call: TRBD2 (5 bases). The V and J ends lost 6 bases and 4 bases respectively, with 18 bases between them. Looked up from germline, CDR1 is SEHNR and CDR2 is FQNEAQ (reference sequence). This CDR3 comprises 15 residues. DNA of the CDR3: TGTGCCAGCAGGCTCAGCATTGGAGGAGGAGAGACCCAGTACTTC. Translated: CASRLSIGGGETQYF.

V is TRBV11-3 and J is TRBJ2-5, with TRBD2 as a possible D gene (5 bases). Per the germline V gene, CDR1 is SGHNT and CDR2 is YENEEA. Trimming removed 4 bases at V and 5 bases at J, with 14 bases between. This CDR3 comprises 14 residues. CDR3 DNA sequence: TGTGCCAGCAGCTCAGTGGAAAGGAGGGAGACCCAGTACTTC. Translated, it gives CASSSVERRETQYF.

The chain uses TRBV19 and TRBJ2-1; D remains unclear. CDR3 length: 12 residues. Germline loops: CDR1 LNHDA, CDR2 SQIVND (reference sequence). Trimming shortened V by 6 bases and J by 9 bases, and 12 bases separated the two germline ends. CDR3 nucleotides: TGTGCCAGTAGCGGTCGATTGGGTGAGCAGTTCTTC. Amino acids: CASSGRLGEQFF.

This clone was found a few times. The rearrangement joins TRBV7-2 to TRBJ2-1, with 8 bases matching TRBD1. This CDR3 contains 15 residues. With V trimmed by 2 bases and J by 9 bases, 9 bases remained unmatched. CDR1 is SGHTA, CDR2 FQGNSA, per germline. The CDR3 reads CASSLSDRAIREQFF. Written as DNA, the CDR3 is TGTGCCAGCAGCTTATCGGACAGGGCAATACGTGAGCAGTTCTTC.

The table lists this clone with a count of one. V is TRBV29-1 and J is TRBJ1-1, with a weak D call TRBD1 (5 bases). V lost 8 bases, J lost 4 bases, and 20 bases lay in between. CDR3 length equals 14 residues. CDR1 and CDR2 from the germline V gene are SQVTM and ANQGSEA. CDR3 sequence reads: CSPGPDGGGTEAFF. In nucleotides, the CDR3 is TGCAGCCCCGGTCCCGACGGGGGAGGCACTGAAGCTTTCTTT.